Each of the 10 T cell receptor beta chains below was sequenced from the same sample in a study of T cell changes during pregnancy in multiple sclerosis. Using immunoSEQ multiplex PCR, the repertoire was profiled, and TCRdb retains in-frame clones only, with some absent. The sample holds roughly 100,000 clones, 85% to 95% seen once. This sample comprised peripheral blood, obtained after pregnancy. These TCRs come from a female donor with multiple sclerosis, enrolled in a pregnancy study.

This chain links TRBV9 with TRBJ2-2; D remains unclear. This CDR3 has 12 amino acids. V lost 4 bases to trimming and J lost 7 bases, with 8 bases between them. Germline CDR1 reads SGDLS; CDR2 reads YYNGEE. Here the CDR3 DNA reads TGTGCCAGCAGCACGCGGATCGGGGAGCTGTTTTTT. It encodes CASSTRIGELFF.

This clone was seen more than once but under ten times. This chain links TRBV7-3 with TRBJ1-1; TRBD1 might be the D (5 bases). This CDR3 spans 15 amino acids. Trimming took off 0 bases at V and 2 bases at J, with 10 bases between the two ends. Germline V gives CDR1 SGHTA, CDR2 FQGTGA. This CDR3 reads CASSLTRTPNTEAFF. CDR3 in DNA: TGTGCCAGCAGCTTAACTCGGACACCCAACACTGAAGCTTTCTTT.

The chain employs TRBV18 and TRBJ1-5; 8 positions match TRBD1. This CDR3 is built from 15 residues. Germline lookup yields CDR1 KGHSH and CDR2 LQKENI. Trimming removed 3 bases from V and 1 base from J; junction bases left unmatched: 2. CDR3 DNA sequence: TGTGCCAGCTCACCGACAGGGGCCAGCAATCAGCCCCAGCATTTT. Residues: CASSPTGASNQPQHF.

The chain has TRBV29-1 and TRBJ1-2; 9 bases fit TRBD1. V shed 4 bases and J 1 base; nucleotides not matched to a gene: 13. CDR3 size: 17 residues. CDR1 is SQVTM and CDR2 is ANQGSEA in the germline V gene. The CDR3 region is CSVGEPGTGSFNYGYTF. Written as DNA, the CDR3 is TGCAGCGTTGGAGAACCCGGGACAGGGAGCTTTAACTATGGCTACACCTTC.

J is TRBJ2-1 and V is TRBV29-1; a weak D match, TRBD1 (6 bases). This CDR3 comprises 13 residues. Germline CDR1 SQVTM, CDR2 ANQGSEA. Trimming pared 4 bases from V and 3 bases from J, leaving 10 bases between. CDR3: CSVAVDSYNEQFF. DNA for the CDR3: TGCAGCGTTGCCGTGGACAGCTACAATGAGCAGTTCTTC.

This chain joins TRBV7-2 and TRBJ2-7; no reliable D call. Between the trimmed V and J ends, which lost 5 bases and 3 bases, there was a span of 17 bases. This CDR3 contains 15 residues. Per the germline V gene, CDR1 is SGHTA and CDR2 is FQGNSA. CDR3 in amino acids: CASSPGAADFYEQYF. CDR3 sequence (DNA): TGTGCCAGCAGCCCCGGAGCCGCGGATTTCTACGAGCAGTACTTC.

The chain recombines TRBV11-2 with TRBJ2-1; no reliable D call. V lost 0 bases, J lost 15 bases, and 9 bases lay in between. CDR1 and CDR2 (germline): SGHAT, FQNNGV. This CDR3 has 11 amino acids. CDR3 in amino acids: CASSLDLYSFF. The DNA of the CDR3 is TGTGCCAGCAGCTTAGATTTGTATTCGTTCTTC.

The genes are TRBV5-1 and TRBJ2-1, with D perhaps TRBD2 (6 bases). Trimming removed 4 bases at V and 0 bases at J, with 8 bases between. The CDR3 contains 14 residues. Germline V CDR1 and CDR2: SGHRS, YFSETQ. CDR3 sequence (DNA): TGCGCCAGCAGCGTCGGGAGCTCCTACAATGAGCAGTTCTTC. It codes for CASSVGSSYNEQFF.

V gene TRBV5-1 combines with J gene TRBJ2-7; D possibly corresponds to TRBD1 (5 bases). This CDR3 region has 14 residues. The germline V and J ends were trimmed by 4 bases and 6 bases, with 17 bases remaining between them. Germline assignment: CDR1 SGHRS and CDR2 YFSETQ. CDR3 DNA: TGCGCCAGCAGCGATCAGGGATACGTGGCCGAGCAGTACTTC. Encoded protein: CASSDQGYVAEQYF.

DNA of the CDR3: TGTGCCTCTTCTGTGAAGGGGAACTTATGGGGCAATCAGCCCCAGCATTTT. Translating it yields CASSVKGNLWGNQPQHF. This sequence joins TRBV19 and TRBJ1-5, with TRBD1 as a possible D gene (5 bases). The length of the CDR3 is 17 residues. Trimming cost V 11 bases and J 2 bases, with 25 bases left between them. Germline V gene data show CDR1 as LNHDA and CDR2 as SQIVND (reference sequence).